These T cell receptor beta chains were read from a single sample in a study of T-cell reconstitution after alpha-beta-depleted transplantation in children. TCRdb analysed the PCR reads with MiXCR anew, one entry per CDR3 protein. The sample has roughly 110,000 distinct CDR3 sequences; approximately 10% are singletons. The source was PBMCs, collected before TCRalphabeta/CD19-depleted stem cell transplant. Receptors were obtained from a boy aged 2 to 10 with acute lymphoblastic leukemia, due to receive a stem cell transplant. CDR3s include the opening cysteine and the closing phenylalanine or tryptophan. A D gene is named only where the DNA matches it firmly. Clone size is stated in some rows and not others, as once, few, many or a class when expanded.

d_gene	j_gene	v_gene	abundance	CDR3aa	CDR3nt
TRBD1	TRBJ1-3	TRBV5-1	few	CASSLRTGTGSGNTIYF	TGCGCCAGCAGCTTGCGTACTGGGACAGGGTCTGGAAACACCATATATTTT
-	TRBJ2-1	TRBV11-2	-	CASSSATDNNEQFF	TGTGCCAGCAGTTCTGCGACCGACAACAATGAGCAGTTCTTC
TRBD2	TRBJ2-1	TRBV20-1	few	CSARSSGSNIDEQFF	TGCAGTGCTAGGTCAAGCGGGAGTAATATCGATGAGCAGTTCTTC
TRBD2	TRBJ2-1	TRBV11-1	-	CASSSLAGEQVGFFNEQFF	TGTGCCAGCAGCTCACTAGCGGGAGAACAAGTGGGGTTTTTCAATGAGCAGTTCTTC
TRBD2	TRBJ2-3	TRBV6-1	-	CASSGLAGPTQYF	TGTGCCAGCAGTGGACTAGCGGGGCCTACGCAGTATTTT
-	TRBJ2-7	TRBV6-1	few	CASSPHIAKYEQYF	TGTGCCAGCAGTCCCCATATAGCGAAGTACGAGCAGTACTTC
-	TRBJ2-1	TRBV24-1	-	CATSDPHRGYYNEQFF	TGTGCCACCAGTGATCCCCACCGTGGGTACTACAATGAGCAGTTCTTC
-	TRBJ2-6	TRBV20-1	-	CSAPDRRSANVLTF	TGCAGTGCCCCAGACAGGCGGTCGGCCAACGTCCTGACTTTC
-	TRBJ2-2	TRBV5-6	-	CARSPGLGSGELFF	TGTGCCAGGAGCCCCGGGCTAGGGAGCGGGGAGCTGTTTTTT
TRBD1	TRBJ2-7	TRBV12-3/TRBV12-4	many	CASSSRGPISYFYEQYF	TGTGCCAGCAGTTCCAGGGGGCCGATCTCCTACTTCTACGAGCAGTACTTC
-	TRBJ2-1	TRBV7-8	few	CASSLDGRPPTYNEQFF	TGTGCCAGCAGCTTAGATGGGCGCCCGCCTACCTACAATGAGCAGTTCTTC
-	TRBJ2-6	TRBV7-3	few	CASSLTGVRAGANVLTF	TGTGCCAGCAGCTTAACGGGTGTGAGGGCTGGGGCCAACGTCCTGACTTTC
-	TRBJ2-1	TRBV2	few	CASRDTITSYNEQFF	TGTGCCAGCAGGGATACTATCACGTCCTACAATGAGCAGTTCTTC
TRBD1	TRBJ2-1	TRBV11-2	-	CASSLVFGTGASYNEQFF	TGTGCCAGCAGCTTAGTGTTCGGGACAGGCGCTTCCTACAATGAGCAGTTCTTC
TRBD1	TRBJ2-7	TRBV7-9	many	CASSDRTGDRPYEQYF	TGTGCCAGCAGCGATCGGACAGGCGACCGTCCCTACGAGCAGTACTTC
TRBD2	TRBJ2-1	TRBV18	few	CASSLQTSGTAFNEQFF	TGTGCCAGCTCCTTGCAGACTAGCGGGACCGCCTTCAATGAGCAGTTCTTC
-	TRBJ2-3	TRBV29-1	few	CSVEGRRGGTDTQYF	TGCAGCGTTGAAGGACGGAGGGGGGGCACAGATACGCAGTATTTT
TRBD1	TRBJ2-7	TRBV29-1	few	CSVLQGVGEQYF	TGCAGCGTACTACAGGGGGTAGGAGAGCAGTACTTC
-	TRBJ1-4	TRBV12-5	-	CASRGGEGFLEKLFF	TGTGCTAGTAGGGGCGGGGAGGGGTTTTTGGAAAAACTGTTTTTT
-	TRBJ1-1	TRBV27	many	CASRLAGRMNTEAFF	TGTGCCAGCAGGCTGGCAGGGAGGATGAACACTGAAGCTTTCTTT
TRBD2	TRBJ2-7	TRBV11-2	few	CASSLEGSGTSGGYEQYF	TGTGCCAGCAGCTTAGAGGGATCCGGGACTAGCGGGGGTTACGAGCAGTACTTC
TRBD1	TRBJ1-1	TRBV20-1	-	CSARDAWTGGYGAFF	TGCAGTGCTAGAGATGCATGGACAGGGGGATATGGGGCTTTCTTT
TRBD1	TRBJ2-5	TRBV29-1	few	CSGGTGGTQYF	TGCAGCGGGGGGACAGGCGGGACCCAGTACTTC
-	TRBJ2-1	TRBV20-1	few	CSASLGTLYNEQFF	TGCAGTGCTTCGCTTGGAACCCTCTACAATGAGCAGTTCTTC
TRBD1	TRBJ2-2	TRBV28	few	CASSFRTGGTGELFF	TGTGCCAGCAGTTTCCGGACAGGGGGCACCGGGGAGCTGTTTTTT
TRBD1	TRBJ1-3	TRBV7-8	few	CASSIQGATGNTIYF	TGTGCCAGCAGCATACAGGGGGCGACGGGAAACACCATATATTTT
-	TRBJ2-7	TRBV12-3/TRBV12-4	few	CASSSEIGSEQYF	TGTGCCAGCAGTTCGGAAATAGGGTCCGAGCAGTACTTC
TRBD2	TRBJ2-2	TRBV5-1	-	CASSPGLAGSDSGTGELFF	TGCGCCAGCAGCCCGGGACTAGCGGGATCCGACTCGGGGACCGGGGAGCTGTTTTTT
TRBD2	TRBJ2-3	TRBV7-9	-	CASSLNSGMTDTQYF	TGTGCCAGCAGCTTGAATAGCGGGATGACAGATACGCAGTATTTT
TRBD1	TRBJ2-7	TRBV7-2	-	CASSSRDRVAYEQYF	TGTGCCAGCAGCTCCCGGGACAGGGTGGCGTACGAGCAGTACTTC
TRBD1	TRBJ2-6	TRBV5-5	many	CASSWLPGGSGANVLTF	TGTGCCAGCAGCTGGCTCCCAGGGGGCTCTGGGGCCAACGTCCTGACTTTC